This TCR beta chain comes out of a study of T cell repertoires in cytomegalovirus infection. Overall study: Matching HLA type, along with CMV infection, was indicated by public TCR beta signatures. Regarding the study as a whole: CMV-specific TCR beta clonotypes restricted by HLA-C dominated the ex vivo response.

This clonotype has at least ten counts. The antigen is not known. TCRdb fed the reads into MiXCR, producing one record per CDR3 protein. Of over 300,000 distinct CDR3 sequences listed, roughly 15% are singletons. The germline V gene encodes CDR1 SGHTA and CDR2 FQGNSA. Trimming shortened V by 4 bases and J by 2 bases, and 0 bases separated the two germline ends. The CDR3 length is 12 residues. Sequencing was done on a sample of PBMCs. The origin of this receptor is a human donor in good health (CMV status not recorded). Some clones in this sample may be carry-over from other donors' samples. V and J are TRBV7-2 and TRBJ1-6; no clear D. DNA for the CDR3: TGTGCCAGCAGCTCCTATAATTCACCCCTCCACTTT. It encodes CASSSYNSPLHF.